The T cell receptor beta chain described here comes from a study of cytomegalovirus exposure and HLA in healthy donors (dated by TCRdb to 2016 to 2017). In terms of the full investigation: A later analysis indicated that the 90 to 150 validation repertoires were generated on the platform also employed for the approximately 690 repertoires of the first cohort. To predict cytomegalovirus infection status, the study combined high-throughput TCR immunosequencing, statistical association of individual TCRs with disease status, and machine learning. The study aimed to test whether cataloging public T cell receptors could reveal signatures of past pathogen exposure. Besides the first cohort of hundreds of subjects, a separate validation cohort made up of around 120 different subjects was used. The study at large found these results: A later analysis found that TCRs clustered in the first cohort also tended to co-occur in the roughly 120 validation repertoires, with approximately 95% of cluster scores above 0. The study gave a list of over 150 TCR beta chains associated with cytomegalovirus. According to the authors, the approach could potentially be generalized to other disease states and immunological phenotypes. In vitro tests confirmed that a few of the cytomegalovirus-associated TCR beta chains recognize cytomegalovirus antigens. All 130 or so repertoires were used to score co-occurrence in the validation cohort in a later analysis, because that analysis had no HLA typing for the cohort. The classifier was reported to diagnose cytomegalovirus status with high specificity and sensitivity in both the original and validation cohorts. Across donors, most TCR sequences were observed very rarely, whereas some public TCRs were present in many individuals.

Remarks on this clone: Its antigen specificity is not known. Per-base quality was not reported, and no clone a single base away is much larger than it.

Deletion took 6 bases off V and 3 bases off J, with a span of 26 bases between the germline ends. The CDR3 starts with the cysteine, ends with the phenylalanine, and has 17 residues. The retained sequence is limited to the CDR3, 51 bases, with the frame set at the first base. The germline V gene supplies CDR1 SQVTM and CDR2 ANQGSEA. The donors belonged to the validation cohort of approximately 130 subjects, which was separate from the approximately 700-subject first cohort. Libraries were made using the immunoSEQ multiplex PCR assay. The published analysis was carried out like this. To diagnose cytomegalovirus status from the catalog of TCR beta chain sequences, a statistical classification framework was built. This immuneACCESS table, as held by TCRdb, lists in-frame sequences with V and J called but not all clones. Of the missing ones, under half trace to an unresolved V gene in checked studies; the others have no known cause. V, J and clone size were drawn from that table, and D and trimming were deduced from the DNA. The sample contains 150,000 or so clones, around 81% of them found a single time. The ten top clones hold about 2% of the sample.

The rearrangement joined TRBV29-1 to TRBJ1-2; TRBD1 is a possible D gene, resting on 6 matching bases. The specimen sequenced was PBMCs. The TCR comes from a young man in good health and CMV-seropositive. The CDR3 sequence is CSVAESQRGFGDYGYTF. The nucleotide sequence reads as follows: TGCAGCGTCGCGGAATCCCAAAGGGGGTTCGGTGACTATGGCTACACCTTC.